The 20 T cell receptor beta chains presented below share a single source sample, sequenced in a study of blood T cell repertoires in COVID-19. Sequencing used immunoSEQ multiplex PCR; TCRdb keeps in-frame clones, though not all of them. The sample lists over 150,000 clones; about 89% were seen once. Sample: peripheral blood. These receptors were collected from a man aged 50-59 years with acute or convalescent COVID-19.

This chain connects TRBV15 to TRBJ1-2; D uncertain. Germline loops: CDR1 LNHNV, CDR2 YYDKDF (reference sequence). The CDR3 is 13 residues long. Between the trimmed V and J ends, which lost 4 bases and 2 bases, there was a span of 8 bases. Here the CDR3 reads CATSTQANYGYTF. In nucleotides, the CDR3 is TGTGCCACCAGCACCCAAGCCAACTATGGCTACACCTTC.

The rearrangement uses TRBV11-2 and TRBJ1-2; TRBD1 matches 9 bases. V gave up 2 bases and J gave up 8 bases; unmatched junction bases: 9. The CDR3 totals 15 residues. Germline V gene sequence: CDR1 SGHAT, CDR2 FQNNGV. CDR3 amino acids: CASSLTPGQGMGYTF. The DNA of the CDR3 is TGTGCCAGCAGCTTAACTCCGGGACAGGGTATGGGCTACACCTTC. Supplemented by reference TRBV11-2 and TRBJ1-2, the full variable domain reads EAGVAQSPRYKIIEKRQSVAFWCNPISGHATLYWYQQILGQGPKLLIQFQNNGVVDDSQLPKDRFSAERLKGVDSTLKIQPAKLEDSAVYLCASSLTPGQGMGYTFGSGTRLTVV.

The rearrangement links TRBV5-1 to TRBJ1-1; 12 positions match TRBD1. V shed 4 bases, J shed 5 bases, and the junction held 9 bases outside the gene matches. The germline gives CDR1 SGHRS, CDR2 YFSETQ. CDR3 length: 16 residues. The CDR3 reads CASSKGGTGGETEAFF. CDR3 nucleotides: TGCGCCAGCAGCAAAGGCGGGACAGGGGGCGAGACTGAAGCTTTCTTT.

V usage is TRBV20-1 and J usage is TRBJ1-2; a weak D match, TRBD1 (6 bases). Trimming removed 6 bases from V and 3 bases from J, with 14 bases in between. Germline CDR1 reads DFQATT; CDR2 reads SNEGSKA (reference sequence). The CDR3 extends over 13 amino acids. CDR3 in amino acids: CSASTGFDYGYTF. CDR3 nucleotides: TGCAGTGCGAGTACAGGGTTTGACTATGGCTACACCTTC.

This clone appeared a single time. V is TRBV6-5 and J is TRBJ1-6, with 9 bases aligning to TRBD1. The V segment lost 4 bases and the J segment 10 bases; nucleotides outside the gene matches: 5. This CDR3 has 14 residues. CDR1 and CDR2 (germline): MNHEY, SVGAGI. The CDR3 is CASSSGQGTSPLHF. The CDR3 DNA reads TGTGCCAGCAGTTCCGGACAGGGGACGTCACCCCTCCACTTT.

Only one count was recorded for this clone. This chain joins TRBV28 and TRBJ2-7, with TRBD1 matching 8 bases. The V gene's germline CDR1 is MDHEN and CDR2 SYDVKM. V gave up 6 bases and J gave up 6 bases; unmatched junction bases: 7. The CDR3 is 13 amino acids. CDR3: CASRQGGVAEQYF. The DNA of the CDR3 is TGTGCCAGCAGACAGGGGGGTGTAGCCGAGCAGTACTTC.

A word on this clone: Sequence at one end of the junction differs from germline and may be a read error. V and J are TRBV11-2 and TRBJ1-1; D uncertain. The CDR3 spans 12 residues. CDR1 is SGHAT and CDR2 is FQNNGV in the germline V gene. The CDR3 coding sequence is TGTGCCAGCAGCTTAGAGGGCCACACACTTTACTTT. Amino acid sequence: CASSLEGHTLYF.

This chain uses TRBV29-1 with TRBJ2-1; no firm D call. The CDR3 contains 14 residues. V lost 3 bases and J 1 base, leaving 10 bases between the germline ends. CDR1 and CDR2 from the germline V gene are SQVTM and ANQGSEA. The CDR3 DNA reads as TGCAGCGTTGAGGGCAGATTTTCCTACAATGAGCAGTTCTTC. Translation: CSVEGRFSYNEQFF.

V gene TRBV7-2 combines with J gene TRBJ2-5; no reliable D call. Trimming left V 3 bases short and J 4 bases short, with 15 bases between. The CDR3 totals 15 residues. The V gene's germline CDR1 is SGHTA and CDR2 FQGNSA. DNA of the CDR3: TGTGCCAGCAGCTTTGGCGGCCAACTCGGAGAGACCCAGTACTTC. This translates into CASSFGGQLGETQYF.

This clone was recorded a few times. The chain combines TRBV9 with TRBJ2-2; TRBD2 aligns across 7 bases. There are 16 residues in the CDR3. Germline values: CDR1 SGDLS, CDR2 YYNGEE. After removal of 0 bases from V and 3 bases from J, the junction contained 5 bases not matched to a gene. The CDR3 DNA sequence: TGTGCCAGCAGCGTAGGACCCCGGGGGGACACCGGGGAGCTGTTTTTT. Residues: CASSVGPRGDTGELFF.

The V and J genes are TRBV25-1 and TRBJ1-1, with D possibly being TRBD1 (6 bases). Germline V gene lookup returns CDR1 MGHDK and CDR2 SYGVNS. This CDR3 comprises 11 residues. The V and J ends lost 6 bases and 8 bases respectively, with 10 bases between them. The CDR3 here is CASSAGTEAFF. The CDR3 coding sequence is TGTGCCAGCAGCGCCGGGACAGAAGCTTTCTTT.

The gene calls are TRBV12-3 or TRBV12-4 and TRBJ1-5; D gene unclear. Trimming shortened V by 6 bases and J by 5 bases, and 8 bases separated the two germline ends. The CDR3 covers 12 residues. The CDR3 sequence: CASRNSDQPQHF. CDR3 DNA: TGTGCCAGCAGGAACAGTGATCAGCCCCAGCATTTT.

This chain joins TRBV5-1 and TRBJ2-3; TRBD1 agrees at 8 bases. With 4 bases clipped from V and 6 bases from J, the junction kept 4 bases outside the gene matches. The germline CDR1 and CDR2 sequences are SGHRS and YFSETQ. The CDR3 consists of 13 residues. CDR3 in amino acids: CASSTGGSDTQYF. The CDR3 nucleotides read TGCGCCAGCAGCACAGGGGGGAGCGATACGCAGTATTTT. Filled out from reference TRBV5-1 and TRBJ2-3, the complete variable domain reads KAGVTQTPRYLIKTRGQQVTLSCSPISGHRSVSWYQQTPGQGLQFLFEYFSETQRNKGNFPGRFSGRQFSNSRSEMNVSTLELGDSALYLCASSTGGSDTQYFGPGTRLTVL.

The chain couples TRBV7-2 to TRBJ2-3; 10 bases are shared with TRBD2. The V and J ends lost 6 bases and 6 bases, in that order; junction bases with no gene match: 12. The germline V gene has CDR1 SGHTA and CDR2 FQGNSA. There are 16 residues in the CDR3. DNA of the CDR3: TGTGCCAGCAGTAAAACTAGCGGGATGGAGTACGATACGCAGTATTTT. Translation gives CASSKTSGMEYDTQYF.

As to this clone: The sample holds other DNA sequences that translate to the same CDR3. This chain links TRBV9 with TRBJ2-2; 9 nucleotides match TRBD2. Per germline, CDR1 SGDLS and CDR2 YYNGEE. The CDR3 consists of 16 residues. Unmatched junction bases numbered 4, after V lost 0 bases and J lost 4 bases. CDR3 sequence (DNA): TGTGCCAGCAGCGTAGCCCCAGCGGGGGGCACCGGGGAGCTGTTTTTT. It yields the protein CASSVAPAGGTGELFF.

J is TRBJ2-7 and V is TRBV2; 13 bases align to TRBD2. This CDR3 is 18 amino acids long. J lost 2 bases, V lost 7 bases, and 14 bases had no gene match. In germline, CDR1 is SNHLY, CDR2 FYNNEI. The chain's CDR3 is CASTGGGTSGVSPYEQYF. The CDR3 DNA sequence: TGTGCCAGCACCGGAGGGGGGACTAGCGGGGTATCCCCCTACGAGCAGTACTTC.

The chain employs TRBV29-1 and TRBJ2-3; TRBD1 aligns across 7 bases. Per germline, CDR1 SQVTM and CDR2 ANQGSEA. The CDR3 length is 15 residues. Trimming cost V 6 bases and J 0 bases; bases outside gene matches: 9. The CDR3 region has the DNA TGCAGCGTCGGACAGGACCTTGCTAGCACAGATACGCAGTATTTT. Its protein is CSVGQDLASTDTQYF.

The rearrangement joins TRBV5-1 to TRBJ1-2; 8 nucleotides match TRBD1. This CDR3 comprises 12 residues. V dropped 7 bases and J dropped 2; count of bases not matched to a gene: 1. The V gene's germline CDR1 is SGHRS and CDR2 YFSETQ. In DNA form, the CDR3 reads TGCGCCAGCCGGACAGGGAACTATGGCTACACCTTC. It encodes CASRTGNYGYTF. The variable domain in full, completed from reference TRBV5-1 and TRBJ1-2, reads KAGVTQTPRYLIKTRGQQVTLSCSPISGHRSVSWYQQTPGQGLQFLFEYFSETQRNKGNFPGRFSGRQFSNSRSEMNVSTLELGDSALYLCASRTGNYGYTFGSGTRLTVV.

V gene TRBV5-5 combines with J gene TRBJ2-2; TRBD1 matches at 8 bases. The CDR3 sequence is 16 residues long. Germline lookup yields CDR1 SGHKS and CDR2 YYEKEE (reference sequence). The V and J ends lost 4 bases and 4 bases, in that order; junction bases with no gene match: 9. For the CDR3, the DNA is TGTGCCAGCAGCACTAGACAGGGGTCGGGCACCGGGGAGCTGTTTTTT. Amino acid sequence: CASSTRQGSGTGELFF.

In nucleotides, the CDR3 is TGTGCCACCAGTGAACGGGCCAGGGCTGGGGCCAACGTCCTGACTTTC. Amino acids: CATSERARAGANVLTF. The rearrangement links TRBV24-1 to TRBJ2-6; D is perhaps TRBD1 (5 bases). The CDR3 has 16 amino acids. V lost 4 bases to trimming and J lost 2 bases, with 11 bases between them. Germline V gene sequence: CDR1 KGHDR, CDR2 SFDVKD.